This T cell receptor beta chain was captured in a study of T cell repertoires in cytomegalovirus infection. Across the whole study: Through public TCR beta signatures, both CMV infection and matching HLA type were indicated.

V was shortened by 2 bases and J by 0 bases, with 7 bases between the two germline ends. The CDR3 is 15 residues long. The germline V gene has CDR1 MNHEY and CDR2 SVGAGI. In its sample, this clonotype was seen many times. This may be a read error: a much more frequent sequence differs by one nucleotide. TCRdb analysed the reads with MiXCR anew, one entry per CDR3 protein. The sample shows a few hundred thousand distinct CDR3 sequences, roughly 13% of them seen only once. The material sequenced was PBMCs. The receptor was isolated from a human donor in good health (CMV status not recorded). Some clones in this sample may be carry-over from other donors' samples. The chain joins TRBV6-5 to TRBJ2-2; no firm D call. CDR3 coding DNA: TGTGCCAGCAGTTACGGCCCGACGAACACCGGGGAGCTGTTTTTT. The encoded protein is CASSYGPTNTGELFF.